This T cell receptor beta chain derives from a study of blood T cells in healthy people across ages. The second PCR ran roughly 7 to 12 cycles with a sample-barcoded 5' primer and J-beta primers. Researchers report that a template-switch adaptor with 12 random nucleotides tagged each cDNA molecule. From the 5' RACE reads, TCRdb called clonotypes with MiXCR, one entry per CDR3 protein. The repertoire has about 760,000 distinct CDR3 sequences, 56% of them found once; the top ten carry roughly 26%. Germline loops: CDR1 SEHNR, CDR2 FQNEAQ (reference sequence). After removal of 5 bases from V and 2 bases from J, the junction contained 12 bases not matched to a gene. The CDR3 covers 17 residues. Note on this clonotype: The antigen remains undetermined.

Findings and limits, study-wide: Per million T cells, TCR beta diversity dropped about linearly as age rose.

The total RNA that was extracted per sample amounted to at least 5.5 micrograms. V gene TRBV7-9 combines with J gene TRBJ1-5; 7 positions match TRBD1. The receptor comes from a man in his forties or fifties in good health. The sample taken for sequencing was blood. The CDR3 protein is CASSLQGDLGGNQPQHF. The CDR3 coding sequence is TGTGCCAGCAGCCTTCAGGGGGACCTAGGGGGCAATCAGCCCCAGCATTTT.